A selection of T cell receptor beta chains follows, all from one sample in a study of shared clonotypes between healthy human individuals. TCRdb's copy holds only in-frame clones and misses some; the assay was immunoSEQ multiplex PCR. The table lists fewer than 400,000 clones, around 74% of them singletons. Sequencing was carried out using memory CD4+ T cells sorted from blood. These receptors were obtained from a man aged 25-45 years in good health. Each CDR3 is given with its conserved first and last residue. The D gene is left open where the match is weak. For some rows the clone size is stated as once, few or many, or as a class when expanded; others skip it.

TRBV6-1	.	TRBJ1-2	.	TGTGCCAGCATTCGAGGGACGGCGACCACCTATGGCTACACCTTC	CASIRGTATTYGYTF
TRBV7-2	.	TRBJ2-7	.	TGTGCCAGCAGCTTAGTAGTTGGTGGAGGGAGGAGCGAGCAGTACTTC	CASSLVVGGGRSEQYF
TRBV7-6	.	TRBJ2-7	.	TGTGCCAGCAGCTTGGCGGGGAAAGGTTACGAGCAGTACTTC	CASSLAGKGYEQYF
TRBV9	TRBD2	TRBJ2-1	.	TGTGCCAGCACCAGGACTAGCGGGACCTACAATGAGCAGTTCTTC	CASTRTSGTYNEQFF
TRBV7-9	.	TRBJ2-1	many	TGTGCCAGCAGCTATTACAATGAGCAGTTCTTC	CASSYYNEQFF
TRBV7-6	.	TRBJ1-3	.	TGTGCCAGCAGCCATCAGGCGGCGGACACCATATATTTT	CASSHQAADTIYF
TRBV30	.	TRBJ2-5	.	TGTGCCTGGAGTCCAGATCAAGAGACCCAGTACTTC	CAWSPDQETQYF
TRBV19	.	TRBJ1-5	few	TGTGCCAGTACCCACTGGCCGGAGGCCCAGCATTTT	CASTHWPEAQHF
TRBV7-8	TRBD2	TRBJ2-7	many	TGTGCCAGCAGCTTAGTTCGGGGTAGCGGGCGGTACGAGCAGTACTTC	CASSLVRGSGRYEQYF
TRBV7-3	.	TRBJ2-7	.	TGTGCCAGCAGCTTCGTTGGGGGCTACGAGCAGTACTTC	CASSFVGGYEQYF
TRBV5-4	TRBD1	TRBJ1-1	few	TGTGCCAGCAGCACCAGGACAGGGGGCCATTCAGGCACTGAAGCTTTCTTT	CASSTRTGGHSGTEAFF
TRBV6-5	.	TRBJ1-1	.	TGTGCCAGCAGTTGGGGAGGGAAGGACATGAACACTGAAGCTTTCTTT	CASSWGGKDMNTEAFF
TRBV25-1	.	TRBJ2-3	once	TGTGCCAGCAGTAAGAATAGTAGGGGGGGCGCAGATACGCAGTATTTT	CASSKNSRGGADTQYF
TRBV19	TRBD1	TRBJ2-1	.	TGTGCCAGTAGTACCTCCGGGACAGGAGGCTACAATGAGCAGTTCTTC	CASSTSGTGGYNEQFF
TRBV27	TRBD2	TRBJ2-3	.	TGTGCCAGCAGTCCACCTGGCGGGAGGGCCATAGATACGCAGTATTTT	CASSPPGGRAIDTQYF
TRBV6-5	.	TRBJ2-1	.	TGTGCCAGCAGTTACCGCAGGGGCTCCTACAATGAGCAGTTCTTC	CASSYRRGSYNEQFF
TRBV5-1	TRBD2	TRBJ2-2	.	TGCGCCAGCAGCTACGGGACTAGCGGTAACACCGGGGAGCTGTTTTTT	CASSYGTSGNTGELFF
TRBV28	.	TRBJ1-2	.	TGTGCCAGCACCCGCGGGAGACAGCCTAACTATGGCTACACCTTC	CASTRGRQPNYGYTF
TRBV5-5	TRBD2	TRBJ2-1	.	TGTGCCAGCAGGCCTAGCGGGATTAGTGAGCAGTTCTTC	CASRPSGISEQFF
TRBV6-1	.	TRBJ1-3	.	TGTGCCAGCAGTGAAGCGCGGCAGTACGAAAACACCATATATTTT	CASSEARQYENTIYF
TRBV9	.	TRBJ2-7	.	TGTGCCAGCAGCGTAGGTTCACAAGCAGACTACGAGCAGTACTTC	CASSVGSQADYEQYF
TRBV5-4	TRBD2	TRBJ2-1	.	TGTGCCAGCAGCTCCGCGGGGGGGCTAGCGGGAGCTTACAATGAGCAGTTCTTC	CASSSAGGLAGAYNEQFF
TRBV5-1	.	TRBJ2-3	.	TGCGCCAGCAACCGGGAAGGGAAAAAAGATACGCAGTATTTT	CASNREGKKDTQYF
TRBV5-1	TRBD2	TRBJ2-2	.	TGCGCCAGCAGCTTGGCCTCTTCGACTAGCGGATGGGGCGGGTCTTACACCGGGGAGCTGTTTTTT	CASSLASSTSGWGGSYTGELFF
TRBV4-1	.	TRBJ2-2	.	TGCGCCAGCAGCGCAGAGCCACAGACTACTTACACCGGGGAGCTGTTTTTT	CASSAEPQTTYTGELFF
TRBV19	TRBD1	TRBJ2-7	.	TGTGCCAGTAGTGTCCAGCCGACAGGGGGCTACGAGCAGTACTTC	CASSVQPTGGYEQYF
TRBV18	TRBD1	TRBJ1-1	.	TGTGCCAGCTCCCCTGACAGGGACACTGAAGCTTTCTTT	CASSPDRDTEAFF
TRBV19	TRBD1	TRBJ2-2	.	TGTGCCAGTAGTCGCTGGCAGGGGGCCCTAGGGGCCGGGGAGCTGTTTTTT	CASSRWQGALGAGELFF
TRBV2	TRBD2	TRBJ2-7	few	TGTGCCAGCAGAAAGCGGGAGCCCTACGAGCAGTACTTC	CASRKREPYEQYF
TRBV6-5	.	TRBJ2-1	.	TGTGCCAGCCGTGGTCTTCTCGTCTCCTACAATGAGCAGTTCTTC	CASRGLLVSYNEQFF
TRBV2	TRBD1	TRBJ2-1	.	TGTGCCAGCAGTGAATTGGGACAGGGCTCCTACAATGAGCAGTTCTTC	CASSELGQGSYNEQFF
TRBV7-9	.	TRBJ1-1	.	TGTGCCAGCAGCTTGGACATAAATTTCACTGAAGCTTTCTTT	CASSLDINFTEAFF
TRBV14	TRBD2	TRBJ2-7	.	TGTGCCAGCAGCCCTCCGGGACTAGCTTACGAGCAGTACTTC	CASSPPGLAYEQYF
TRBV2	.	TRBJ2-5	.	TGTGCCAGCAGCCAGGGGGAGACCCAGTACTTC	CASSQGETQYF
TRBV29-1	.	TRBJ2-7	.	TGCAGCGTGGGGACTTCGTACGAGCAGTACTTC	CSVGTSYEQYF
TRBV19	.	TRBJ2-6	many	TGTGCCTCTAAAGTGAGGGAAGCTGGGGCCAACGTCCTGACTTTC	CASKVREAGANVLTF
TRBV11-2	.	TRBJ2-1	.	TGTGCCAGCAGCAACCTGGGGGGTACAATGAAGCAGTTCTTC	CASSNLGGTMKQFF
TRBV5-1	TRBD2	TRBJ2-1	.	TGCGCCAGCAGCTTGACTAGCGGGAGTATTCAGCAGTTCTTC	CASSLTSGSIQQFF
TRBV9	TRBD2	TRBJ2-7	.	TGTGCCAGCAGCACGGGGACTAGCGGGTCGTACGAGCAGTACTTC	CASSTGTSGSYEQYF
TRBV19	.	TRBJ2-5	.	TGTGCCAGTAGTAGCGGGACAGAAGAGACCCAGTACTTC	CASSSGTEETQYF
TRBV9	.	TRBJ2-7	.	TGTGCCAGCAGCGTAGGATTAGAAGGGGCTAGGTACGAGCAGTACTTC	CASSVGLEGARYEQYF
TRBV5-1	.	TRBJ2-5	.	TGCGCCAGCAGCCCAGGACATTTACGCCAAGAGACCCAGTACTTC	CASSPGHLRQETQYF
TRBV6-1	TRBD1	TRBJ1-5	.	TGTGCCAGCAGTGTTAATTCCGGACAGGGGGCTCATGGGCCCCAGCATTTT	CASSVNSGQGAHGPQHF
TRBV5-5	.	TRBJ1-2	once	TGTGCCAGCAGCCGCGGGACGGCCGCGGGGGGCTACACCTTC	CASSRGTAAGGYTF
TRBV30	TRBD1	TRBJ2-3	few	TGTGCCTGGAGTGTACAAGACAGGGACGCAGATACGCAGTATTTT	CAWSVQDRDADTQYF
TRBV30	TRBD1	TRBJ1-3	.	TGTGCCTGGACCCCCGGGACAGTAGGAAACACCATATATTTT	CAWTPGTVGNTIYF
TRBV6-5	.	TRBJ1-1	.	TGTGCCAGCAGTGGGGGGTCGAACACCGCTGAAGCTTTCTTT	CASSGGSNTAEAFF
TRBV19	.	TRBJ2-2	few	TGTGCCAGTAGTATCGGGGGTACGAACACCGGGGAGCTGTTTTTT	CASSIGGTNTGELFF
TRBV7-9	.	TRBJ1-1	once	TGTGCCAGCAGACCCTACACTGAAGCTTTCTTT	CASRPYTEAFF
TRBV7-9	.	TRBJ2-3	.	TGTGCCAGCAGCTTAGACAGGGAAGCAGATACGCAGTATTTT	CASSLDREADTQYF
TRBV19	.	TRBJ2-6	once	TGTGCCAGTAGTAGGGGGGCCAGGGCTGGGGCCAACGTCCTGACTTTC	CASSRGARAGANVLTF
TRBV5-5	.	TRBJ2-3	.	TGTGCCAGCGGTTTGGGAGTTAGCGGTGGCACAGATACGCAGTATTTT	CASGLGVSGGTDTQYF
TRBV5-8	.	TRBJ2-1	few	TGTGCCAGCAGCTTGTCACCCCTTAATGAGCAGTTCTTC	CASSLSPLNEQFF
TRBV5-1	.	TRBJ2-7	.	TGCGCCAGCAGCTTTTCAACCCCGGGACTGGGGGTTCTTAGAGCGTATTCGGACGAGCAGTACTTC	CASSFSTPGLGVLRAYSDEQYF
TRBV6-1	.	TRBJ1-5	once	TGTGCCAGCAGTGACTATCAGCCCCAGCATTTT	CASSDYQPQHF
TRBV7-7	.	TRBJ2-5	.	TGTGCCAGCAGCGCCGCCTCAACAGGTGGGGGGACCCAGTACTTC	CASSAASTGGGTQYF